This T cell receptor (beta chain) emerged from a study of blood T cell repertoires in COVID-19. Across the whole study: T cells, B-cell-depleted T cells, or PBMCs supplied cDNA or gDNA.

V shed 6 bases and J 5 bases; nucleotides not matched to a gene: 5. The CDR3 is 13 residues long. Looked up from germline, CDR1 is MNHEY and CDR2 is SVGAGI. Seattle enrolled patients during active infection and tracked them longitudinally. In the original processing: Researchers report that nucleated cell counts were estimated from reference gene primer amplification. Clones were read by immunoSEQ multiplex PCR, and TCRdb kept only the in-frame ones, dropping some. The DNA was the basis for D and trimming; V, J and clone size are from that table. The sample has a few hundred thousand clones, 80% to 90% seen once.

This chain uses TRBV6-5 with TRBJ2-5; 8 nucleotides line up with TRBD1. This clonotype was sampled from a woman in her twenties or thirties with COVID-19, enrolled during active disease. Material: peripheral blood. The CDR3 here is CASSRDRRETQYF. CDR3 nucleotides: TGTGCCAGCAGCAGGGACAGGAGGGAGACCCAGTACTTC.